A selection of T cell receptor beta chains follows, all from one sample in a study of metastatic and nonmetastatic thyroid tumors. MiXCR reprocessed the PCR reads for TCRdb. Among about 27,000 clones listed, 15% were seen once. Input material: blood. These receptor sequences come from a male donor with papillary thyroid cancer or a benign thyroid nodule (not recorded which). Some clones in this sample may be carry-over from other donors' samples. Each CDR3 is given with its conserved first and last residue. The D gene is left open where the match is weak. Rows give clone size only sometimes, using once, few, many, or a class for an expanded clone.

j_call v_call clone_size d_call cdr3_length cdr3_aa cdr3_nt
TRBJ2-3 TRBV2 . TRBD1 15 CASRWTGAGTDTQYF TGTGCCAGCAGATGGACAGGGGCGGGGACGGATACGCAGTATTTT
TRBJ2-3 TRBV27 many . 16 CASSLRDTKPTDTQYF TGTGCCAGCAGTCTTCGGGACACCAAACCCACAGATACGCAGTATTTT
TRBJ1-5 TRBV7-9 many . 13 CASSLAQQGPQHF TGTGCCAGCAGCTTAGCACAACAAGGACCCCAGCATTTT
TRBJ2-6 TRBV6-6 . TRBD1 17 CASSYQGAASGSNVLTF TGTGCCAGCAGTTACCAGGGGGCAGCCTCTGGGTCCAACGTCCTGACTTTC
TRBJ1-1 TRBV12-3/TRBV12-4 many . 14 CASSLGTTNTEAFF TGTGCCAGCAGTTTAGGTACCACGAACACTGAAGCTTTCTTT
TRBJ1-1 TRBV18 many . 15 CASSPLVQGATEAFF TGTGCCAGCTCACCCCTTGTCCAGGGTGCCACTGAAGCTTTCTTT
TRBJ2-7 TRBV3-1 many . 11 CASSHRSEQYF TGTGCCAGCAGCCACAGGTCCGAGCAGTACTTC
TRBJ1-1 TRBV12-3/TRBV12-4 few . 10 CASSLGRPFF TGTGCCAGCAGTCTTGGACGGCCTTTCTTT
TRBJ2-7 TRBV6-1 many . 14 CASTLMVRDYEQYF TGTGCCAGCACCCTGATGGTAAGAGACTACGAGCAGTACTTC
TRBJ1-1 TRBV18 many . 14 CASSPKSVNTEAFF TGTGCCAGCTCACCAAAGTCAGTTAACACTGAAGCTTTCTTT
TRBJ2-1 TRBV6-1 few TRBD1 15 CASSALTGGSYEQFF TGTGCCAGCAGTGCTCTGACAGGGGGTTCCTATGAGCAGTTCTTC
TRBJ1-1 TRBV6-1 many . 13 CASKRVLDTEAFF TGTGCCAGCAAGCGGGTATTGGACACTGAAGCTTTCTTT
TRBJ2-5 TRBV6-5 many . 15 CASSYGSGMGETQYF TGTGCCAGCAGTTACGGGTCAGGCATGGGAGAGACCCAGTACTTC
TRBJ1-1 TRBV19 medium-sized TRBD1 14 CASCTGGINTEAFF TGTGCCAGTTGTACAGGGGGCATAAACACTGAAGCTTTCTTT
TRBJ1-1 TRBV18 . . 15 CASSPQPGRVAEAFF TGTGCCAGCTCACCACAGCCGGGGAGGGTAGCTGAAGCTTTCTTT
TRBJ2-3 TRBV24-1 many TRBD1 15 CATSGGTGEVNTQYF TGTGCCACCAGTGGGGGGACAGGTGAAGTAAATACGCAGTATTTT
TRBJ1-2 TRBV6-1 many . 13 CASCPYRGYGYTF TGTGCCAGCTGTCCCTATCGTGGATATGGCTACACCTTC
TRBJ2-1 TRBV14 many . 11 CASLPAYEQFF TGTGCCTCACTCCCGGCTTATGAGCAGTTCTTC
TRBJ2-5 TRBV5-5 many . 16 CASSLRGAGVMETQYF TGTGCCAGCAGCTTACGGGGCGCAGGGGTGATGGAGACCCAGTACTTC
TRBJ2-7 TRBV20-1 few . 14 CSARDRRQFYEQYF TGCAGTGCTAGAGATCGGCGACAGTTCTACGAGCAGTACTTC
TRBJ2-3 TRBV6-2/TRBV6-3 many . 15 CASNMDSRATDTQYF TGTGCCAGCAACATGGACTCCCGGGCAACAGATACGCAGTATTTT
TRBJ2-7 TRBV14 many TRBD2 13 CASKASGSGEQYF TGTGCCAGCAAAGCTAGCGGGAGTGGCGAGCAGTACTTC
TRBJ2-2 TRBV6-4 many . 15 CASSQERGGPGELFF TGTGCCAGCAGCCAAGAGAGGGGGGGCCCCGGGGAGCTGTTTTTT
TRBJ2-1 TRBV6-1 many TRBD2 14 CAFLGLADYNEQFF TGTGCCTTCCTGGGACTAGCGGACTACAATGAGCAGTTCTTC
TRBJ2-7 TRBV4-1 many TRBD1 13 CASSLGQGYEQYF TGCGCCAGCAGCCTGGGACAGGGCTACGAGCAGTACTTC
TRBJ1-1 TRBV7-6 many . 14 CASSLAGGTTEAFF TGTGCCAGCAGCTTAGCGGGGGGGACCACTGAAGCTTTTTTT
TRBJ1-3 TRBV5-1 . . 16 CASSLTAIQAGNTIYF TGCGCCAGCAGCTTGACAGCGATTCAGGCTGGAAACACCATATATTTT
TRBJ2-3 TRBV7-2 many TRBD2 17 CASSSSLAGGRADTQYF TGTGCCAGCAGCTCCAGCCTAGCGGGGGGGCGGGCAGATACGCAGTATTTT
TRBJ2-1 TRBV30 many . 15 CACPLDRGFYSEQFF TGTGCCTGTCCCCTGGACAGAGGATTTTATAGTGAGCAGTTCTTC
TRBJ1-3 TRBV11-2 many . 15 CASSFWTPEGNTIYF TGTGCCAGCAGCTTTTGGACACCGGAGGGAAACACCATATATTTT
TRBJ2-5 TRBV11-1 many . 11 CASSLSSTQYF TGTGCCAGCAGCCTATCGTCGACCCAGTACTTC
TRBJ2-1 TRBV5-6 once TRBD2 17 CASSGWVTSGRASEQFF TGTGCCAGCAGCGGTTGGGTTACTAGCGGGAGGGCCAGTGAGCAGTTCTTC
TRBJ2-1 TRBV19 many TRBD1 14 CASSLAGTGNEQFF TGTGCCAGTAGTCTGGCAGGGACAGGCAATGAGCAGTTCTTC
TRBJ2-6 TRBV6-1 . . 13 CASSPSGSHVLTF TGTGCCAGCAGTCCATCTGGGTCCCACGTCCTGACTTTC
TRBJ2-2 TRBV10-3 . . 8 CATGELFF TGTGCCACCGGGGAGCTGTTTTTT
TRBJ1-1 TRBV6-5 many . 15 CASSYTLKVEGGAFF TGTGCCAGCAGTTACACACTAAAGGTAGAGGGAGGGGCTTTCTTT
TRBJ2-7 TRBV20-1 . . 14 CSVAPGGALPEQYF TGCAGTGTCGCTCCGGGTGGCGCCCTCCCCGAGCAGTACTTC
TRBJ1-3 TRBV14 . . 16 CASSHRGLGSGNTIYF TGTGCCAGCTCCCATCGGGGTCTGGGCTCTGGAAACACCATATATTTT
TRBJ2-5 TRBV7-2 many TRBD1 17 CASSVFTGGGDQETQYF TGTGCCAGCAGCGTATTCACAGGGGGTGGGGATCAAGAGACCCAGTACTTC
TRBJ2-1 TRBV3-1 many TRBD2 17 CASSQDGPLAGYNEQFF TGTGCCAGCAGCCAAGATGGTCCCCTAGCGGGATACAATGAGCAGTTCTTC
TRBJ2-1 TRBV3-1 many TRBD1 15 CASSQGWDRAVEQFF TGTGCCAGCAGCCAAGGTTGGGACAGGGCGGTTGAGCAGTTCTTC
TRBJ2-3 TRBV5-1 once . 13 CSSSLDAEIPQYF TGCTCCAGCAGCTTGGATGCCGAGATTCCACAGTATTTT
TRBJ1-5 TRBV27 few . 16 CANSLCRARSNQPQHF TGTGCCAACAGTTTGTGCAGGGCGCGGAGCAATCAGCCCCAGCATTTT
TRBJ2-2 TRBV25-1 many . 16 CASSESGFSNTGELFF TGTGCCAGCAGTGAATCTGGGTTTTCAAACACCGGGGAGCTGTTTTTT
TRBJ1-1 TRBV7-8 many . 13 CASSLPGAAGTFF TGTGCCAGCAGCCTCCCCGGGGCCGCGGGAACTTTCTTT
TRBJ1-1 TRBV3-1 many . 14 CASSQDSTNTEAFF TGTGCCAGCAGCCAAGACAGCACTAACACTGAAGCTTTCTTT
TRBJ1-2 TRBV19 medium-sized TRBD1 18 CASSLPVLPGQGANGYTF TGTGCCAGTAGCCTACCCGTTCTGCCGGGACAGGGGGCGAACGGCTACACCTTC
TRBJ1-4 TRBV3-1 many TRBD1 15 CASSQGTGGVEKLFF TGTGCCAGCAGCCAAGGGACAGGGGGAGTTGAAAAACTGTTTTTT
TRBJ2-7 TRBV20-1 medium-sized . 11 CSAREDREQYF TGCAGTGCTAGAGAGGACAGAGAGCAGTACTTC
TRBJ2-2 TRBV3-1 . . 15 CASSRSLGVTGELFF TGTGCCAGCAGCCGCTCCCTAGGGGTCACCGGGGAGCTGTTTTTT
TRBJ1-1 TRBV11-3 . . 14 CASSLGRGNTEAFF TGTGCCAGCAGCTTAGGCCGGGGGAACACTGAAGCTTTCTTT
TRBJ2-7 TRBV18 many . 13 CASSPPDTYEQYF TGTGCCAGCTCACCACCAGATACCTACGAGCAGTACTTC
TRBJ2-7 TRBV30 many . 12 CAWVTVPYEQYF TGTGCCTGGGTCACGGTTCCCTACGAGCAGTACTTC
TRBJ1-6 TRBV9 . . 15 CASSVDTASISPLHF TGTGCCAGCAGCGTAGACACGGCCTCAATTTCACCCCTCCACTTT